These 18 T cell receptor beta chains originate from one sample sequenced in a study of blood T cell repertoires in COVID-19. Sequencing was performed with immunoSEQ multiplex PCR; in TCRdb, only in-frame clones are kept and a portion is missing. The data hold more than 250,000 clones, with around 88% observed a single time. Sequences were obtained from peripheral blood. The source of these receptors is a woman aged 45-65 years with acute or convalescent COVID-19.

This clone was seen only once. The rearrangement links TRBV2 to TRBJ1-1; 11 positions match TRBD1. From germline, CDR1 is SNHLY and CDR2 FYNNEI. The CDR3 consists of 15 residues. Germline trimming cut 4 bases from V and 1 base from J; bases unmatched to any gene: 2. The CDR3, as DNA: TGTGCCAGCAGTGGGACAGGGGGCACGAACACTGAAGCTTTCTTT. Its protein product is CASSGTGGTNTEAFF.

The gene calls are TRBV7-9 and TRBJ1-5; D uncertain. Germline V CDR1 and CDR2: SEHNR, FQNEAQ (reference sequence). There are 15 residues in the CDR3. Trimming took 5 bases from V and 0 from J, leaving 11 bases between them. For the CDR3, the DNA is TGTGCCAGCAGCCAACTTGGAGTTAGCAATCAGCCCCAGCATTTT. This gives the protein CASSQLGVSNQPQHF.

V usage is TRBV27 and J usage is TRBJ2-7; perhaps TRBD1 as D (5 bases). Germline CDR1 reads MNHEY; CDR2 reads SMNVEV (reference sequence). The CDR3 has 13 amino acids. The germline V and J ends were trimmed by 6 bases and 0 bases, with 9 bases remaining between them. CDR3 DNA: TGTGCCAGCAGCTCAGACAGCTCCTACGAGCAGTACTTC. This translates into CASSSDSSYEQYF.

The chain employs TRBV3-1 (or the pseudogene TRBV3-2) and TRBJ2-1; 14 bases align to TRBD2. From germline, CDR1 is LGHDT and CDR2 YNNKEL (reference sequence). CDR3 length: 15 amino acids. J was trimmed by 8 bases and V by 3 bases; bases with no gene match: 3. The CDR3 sequence: CASSHGTSGSYEQFF. The CDR3 bases are TGTGCCAGCAGCCATGGGACTAGCGGGAGTTATGAGCAGTTCTTC.

V is TRBV6-5 and J is TRBJ1-4; D may be TRBD1 (5 bases). The CDR3 has 15 residues. Germline V lookup: CDR1 MNHEY, CDR2 SVGAGI. The germline V and J ends were trimmed by 11 bases and 0 bases, with 16 bases remaining between them. The CDR3 DNA follows: TGTGCCGGGGGGGGTCCGATAGCAACTAATGAAAAACTGTTTTTT. Protein product: CAGGGPIATNEKLFF.

The rearrangement uses TRBV24-1 and TRBJ1-1, with 7 bases lining up with TRBD1. Germline CDR1 is KGHDR and CDR2 is SFDVKD. Trimming cost V 3 bases and J 3 bases; bases outside gene matches: 12. This CDR3 is 17 amino acids long. The CDR3 DNA sequence: TGTGCCACCAGTGATAGGCTCGACAGGGTAGGTGACACTGAAGCTTTCTTT. It encodes CATSDRLDRVGDTEAFF.

The rearrangement links TRBV7-9 to TRBJ2-1; the match to TRBD1 covers 9 bases. This CDR3 region has 11 residues. Germline V CDR1 and CDR2: SEHNR, FQNEAQ (reference sequence). The V and J ends lost 2 bases and 16 bases, in that order; junction bases with no gene match: 3. The CDR3 spells CASSLTGGEFF. As DNA, the CDR3 is TGTGCCAGCAGCTTAACAGGGGGCGAATTCTTC.

The chain couples TRBV4-3 to TRBJ1-3; 8 bases are a match to TRBD1. V dropped 0 bases and J dropped 3; count of bases not matched to a gene: 7. This CDR3 has 17 amino acids. CDR1 LGHNA and CDR2 YSLEER come from the germline V gene. The CDR3 DNA reads TGCGCCAGCAGCCAAGATACAGGGGGGACATTTGGAAACACCATATATTTT. This codes for CASSQDTGGTFGNTIYF.

V usage is TRBV27 and J usage is TRBJ1-1; D might be TRBD1 (5 bases). The CDR3 is 15 amino acids. V dropped 3 bases and J dropped 7 bases, with 18 bases sitting between them. Germline CDR1 reads MNHEY; CDR2 reads SMNVEV (reference sequence). CDR3 sequence: CASSLGGWGSNEAFF. CDR3 nucleotide sequence: TGTGCCAGCAGTTTGGGGGGGTGGGGGTCCAATGAAGCTTTCTTT.

This chain uses TRBV19 with TRBJ1-5; TRBD1 matches at 8 bases. Germline lookup yields CDR1 LNHDA and CDR2 SQIVND (reference sequence). This CDR3 has 14 residues. The ends lost 6 bases at V and 6 bases at J; junction bases unmatched: 7. The CDR3 DNA sequence: TGTGCCAGTAGGGACAGGGACTGGGGTCAGCCCCAGCATTTT. This sequence encodes CASRDRDWGQPQHF.

This rearrangement joins TRBV4-1 to TRBJ2-1; 7 bases match TRBD2. The CDR3 totals 16 residues. With V trimmed by 2 bases and J by 5 bases, 9 bases remained unmatched. Germline V gene lookup returns CDR1 MGHRA and CDR2 YSYEKL. This CDR3 is CASSQSPRLADNEQFF. As DNA, the CDR3 is TGCGCCAGCAGCCAATCGCCGCGCCTAGCGGACAATGAGCAGTTCTTC.

The J gene is TRBJ2-3, the V gene TRBV5-4, with D perhaps TRBD2 (5 bases). The CDR3 loop spans 14 amino acids. Trimming removed 0 bases from V and 5 bases from J, with 10 bases in between. Germline V lookup: CDR1 SGHNT, CDR2 YYREEE (reference sequence). This CDR3 reads CASSLAGIGDTQYF. The CDR3 DNA follows: TGTGCCAGCAGCTTGGCCGGGATTGGAGATACGCAGTATTTT.

This clone was detected only a few times. The rearrangement joins TRBV29-1 to TRBJ1-3; 8 nucleotides line up with TRBD1. Germline V gives CDR1 SQVTM, CDR2 ANQGSEA. V trimming: 1 base; J trimming: 0 bases; junction bases outside the gene matches: 2. This CDR3 is built from 15 residues. The CDR3 loop is CSVEGTGSSGNTIYF. Here the CDR3 DNA reads TGCAGCGTTGAAGGGACAGGGTCCTCTGGAAACACCATATATTTT.

The CDR3 DNA is TGTGCCAGCAAATTTGGCGGAGGCGGGACCGGGGAGCTGTTTTTT. It specifies CASKFGGGGTGELFF. The chain recombines TRBV2 with TRBJ2-2, with D possibly matching TRBD2 (5 bases). The germline V and J ends were trimmed by 7 bases and 5 bases, with 17 bases remaining between them. Germline V gives CDR1 SNHLY, CDR2 FYNNEI. The CDR3 runs 15 residues.

The J gene is TRBJ2-7, the V gene TRBV11-2, with D possibly TRBD2 on 6 matching bases. V was clipped by 4 bases and J by 2 bases, with 12 bases between them. The CDR3 spans 14 residues. The V gene's germline CDR1 is SGHAT and CDR2 FQNNGV. DNA of the CDR3: TGTGCCAGCAGCTCGGGACTTGTGACCTACGAGCAGTACTTC. Translating gives CASSSGLVTYEQYF.

The rearrangement joins TRBV27 to TRBJ1-5; TRBD1 matches 11 bases. The CDR3 spans 15 residues. Trimming took 6 bases from V and 4 from J; bases not matched to a gene: 5. CDR1 MNHEY and CDR2 SMNVEV come from the germline V gene (reference sequence). The CDR3 reads CASRDRGRLNQPQHF. Here the CDR3 DNA reads TGTGCCAGCAGGGACAGGGGGCGGTTAAATCAGCCCCAGCATTTT.

The V call is TRBV10-3, the J call TRBJ2-4, with TRBD1 matching 7 bases. Trimming at V came to 3 bases and at J to 0 bases, leaving 5 bases not matched to a gene. Germline V gives CDR1 ENHRY, CDR2 SYGVKD. The CDR3 extends over 16 amino acids. The CDR3 is CAISENTGEAKNIQYF. CDR3 sequence (DNA): TGTGCCATCAGTGAAAACACAGGGGAAGCCAAAAACATTCAGTACTTC.

The chain links TRBV7-6 to TRBJ2-1, with TRBD2 matching over 12 bases. Germline V gene data show CDR1 as SGHVS and CDR2 as FNYEAQ. Trimming removed 1 base from V and 7 bases from J; junction bases left unmatched: 8. The CDR3 totals 17 residues. The CDR3: CASSLVPLAGGPNEQFF. The CDR3 nucleotides read TGTGCCAGCAGCTTAGTTCCCCTAGCGGGAGGGCCAAATGAGCAGTTCTTC.